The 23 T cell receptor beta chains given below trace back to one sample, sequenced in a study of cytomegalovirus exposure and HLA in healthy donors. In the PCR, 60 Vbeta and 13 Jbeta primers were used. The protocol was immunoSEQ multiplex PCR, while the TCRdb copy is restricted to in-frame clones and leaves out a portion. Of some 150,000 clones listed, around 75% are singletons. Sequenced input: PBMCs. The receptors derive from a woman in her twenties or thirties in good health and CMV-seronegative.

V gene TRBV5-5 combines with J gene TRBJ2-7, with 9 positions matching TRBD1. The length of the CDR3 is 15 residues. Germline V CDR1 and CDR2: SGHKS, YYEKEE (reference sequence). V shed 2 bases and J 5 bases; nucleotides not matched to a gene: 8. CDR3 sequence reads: CASSFSGTGYHEQYF. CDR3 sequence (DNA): TGTGCCAGCAGCTTTTCGGGGACAGGGTACCACGAGCAGTACTTC.

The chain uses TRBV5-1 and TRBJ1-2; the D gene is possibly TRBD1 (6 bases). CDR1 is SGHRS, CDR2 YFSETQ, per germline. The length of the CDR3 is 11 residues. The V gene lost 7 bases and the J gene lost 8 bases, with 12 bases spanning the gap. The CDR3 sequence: CASRQAHGYTF. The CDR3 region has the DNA TGCGCCAGCCGACAGGCCCACGGCTACACCTTC.

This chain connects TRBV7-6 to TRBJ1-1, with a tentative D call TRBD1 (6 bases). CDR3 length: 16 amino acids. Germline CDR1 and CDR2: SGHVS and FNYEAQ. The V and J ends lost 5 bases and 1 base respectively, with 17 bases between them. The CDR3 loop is CASSPLTSQGNTEAFF. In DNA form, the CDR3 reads TGTGCCAGCAGCCCGCTAACCTCACAGGGGAACACTGAAGCTTTCTTT.

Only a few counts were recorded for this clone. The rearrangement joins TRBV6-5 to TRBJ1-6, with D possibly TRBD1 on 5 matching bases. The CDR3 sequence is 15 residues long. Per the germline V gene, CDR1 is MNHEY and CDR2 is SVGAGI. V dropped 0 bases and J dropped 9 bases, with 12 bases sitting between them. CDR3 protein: CASSYSRQGASPLHF. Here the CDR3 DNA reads TGTGCCAGCAGTTACTCACGGCAGGGCGCTTCACCCCTCCACTTT.

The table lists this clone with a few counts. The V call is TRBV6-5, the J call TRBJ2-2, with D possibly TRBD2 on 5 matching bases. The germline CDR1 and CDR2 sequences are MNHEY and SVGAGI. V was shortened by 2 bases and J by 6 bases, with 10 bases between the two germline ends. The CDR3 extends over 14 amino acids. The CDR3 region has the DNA TGTGCCAGCAGTTACCCATCTAGCCCCGGGGAGCTGTTTTTT. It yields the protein CASSYPSSPGELFF.

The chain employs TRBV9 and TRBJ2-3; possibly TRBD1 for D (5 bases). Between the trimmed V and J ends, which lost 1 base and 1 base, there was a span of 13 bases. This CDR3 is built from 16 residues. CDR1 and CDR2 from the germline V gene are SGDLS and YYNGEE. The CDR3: CASSVFAGSRTDTQYF. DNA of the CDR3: TGTGCCAGCAGCGTATTCGCAGGGTCGCGCACAGATACGCAGTATTTT. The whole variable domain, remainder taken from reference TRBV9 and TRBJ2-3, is DSGVTQTPKHLITATGQRVTLRCSPRSGDLSVYWYQQSLDQGLQFLIQYYNGEERAKGNILERFSAQQFPDLHSELNLSSLELGDSALYFCASSVFAGSRTDTQYFGPGTRLTVL.

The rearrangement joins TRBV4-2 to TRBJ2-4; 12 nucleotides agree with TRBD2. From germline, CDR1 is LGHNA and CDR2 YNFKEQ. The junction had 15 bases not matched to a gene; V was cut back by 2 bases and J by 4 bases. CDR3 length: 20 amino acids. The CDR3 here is CASSQYLTASGGETKNIQYF. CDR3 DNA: TGTGCCAGCAGCCAATACCTAACGGCTAGCGGGGGGGAGACGAAAAACATTCAGTACTTC.

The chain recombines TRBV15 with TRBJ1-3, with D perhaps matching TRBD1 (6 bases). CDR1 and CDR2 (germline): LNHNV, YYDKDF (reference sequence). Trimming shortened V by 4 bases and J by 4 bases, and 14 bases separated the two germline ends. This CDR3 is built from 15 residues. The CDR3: CATSMEGGTGNTIYF. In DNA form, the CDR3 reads TGTGCCACCAGCATGGAGGGGGGGACGGGAAACACCATATATTTT.

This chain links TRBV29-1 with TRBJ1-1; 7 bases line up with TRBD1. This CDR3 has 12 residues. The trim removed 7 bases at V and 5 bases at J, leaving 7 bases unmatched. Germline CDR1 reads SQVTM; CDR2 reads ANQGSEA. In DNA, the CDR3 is TGCAGCGGGAGACAGGGCAGTACTGAAGCTTTCTTT. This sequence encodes CSGRQGSTEAFF.

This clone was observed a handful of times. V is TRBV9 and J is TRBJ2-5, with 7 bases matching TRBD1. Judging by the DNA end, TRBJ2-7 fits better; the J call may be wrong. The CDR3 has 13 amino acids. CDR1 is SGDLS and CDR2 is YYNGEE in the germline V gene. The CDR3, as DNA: TGTGCCAGCAGCCCCGCGACAGGGAACGAGCAGTACTTC. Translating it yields CASSPATGNEQYF.

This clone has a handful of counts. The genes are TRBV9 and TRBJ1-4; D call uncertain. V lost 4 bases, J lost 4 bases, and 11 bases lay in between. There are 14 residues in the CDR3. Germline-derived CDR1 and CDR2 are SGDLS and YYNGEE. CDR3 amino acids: CASSRSSYNEKLFF. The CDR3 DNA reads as TGTGCCAGCAGCCGCTCTAGCTATAATGAAAAACTGTTTTTT.

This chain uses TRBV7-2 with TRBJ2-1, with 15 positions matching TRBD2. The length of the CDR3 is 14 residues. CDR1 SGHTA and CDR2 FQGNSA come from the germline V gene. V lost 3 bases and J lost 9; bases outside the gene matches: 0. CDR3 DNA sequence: TGTGCCAGCAGCTTGGGACTAGCGGGAGGTGAGCAGTTCTTC. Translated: CASSLGLAGGEQFF.

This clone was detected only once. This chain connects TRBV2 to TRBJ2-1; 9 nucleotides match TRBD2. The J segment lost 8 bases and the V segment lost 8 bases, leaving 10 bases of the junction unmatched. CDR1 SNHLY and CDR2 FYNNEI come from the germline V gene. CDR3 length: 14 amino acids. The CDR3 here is CASEGTSMSDEQFF. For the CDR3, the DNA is TGTGCCAGCGAGGGGACTAGCATGTCCGATGAGCAGTTCTTC. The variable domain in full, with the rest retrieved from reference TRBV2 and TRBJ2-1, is EPEVTQTPSHQVTQMGQEVILRCVPISNHLYFYWYRQILGQKVEFLVSFYNNEISEKSEIFDDQFSVERPDGSNFTLKIRSTKLEDSAMYFCASEGTSMSDEQFFGPGTRLTVL.

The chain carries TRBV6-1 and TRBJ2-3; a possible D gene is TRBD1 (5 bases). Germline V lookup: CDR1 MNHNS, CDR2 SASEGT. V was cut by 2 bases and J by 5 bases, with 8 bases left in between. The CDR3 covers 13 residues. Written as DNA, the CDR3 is TGTGCCAGCAGTGAACAGGGTAAAGATACGCAGTATTTT. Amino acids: CASSEQGKDTQYF.

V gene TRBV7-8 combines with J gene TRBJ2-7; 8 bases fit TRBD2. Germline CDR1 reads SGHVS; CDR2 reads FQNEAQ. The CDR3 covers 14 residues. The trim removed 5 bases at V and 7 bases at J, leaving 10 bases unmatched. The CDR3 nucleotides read TGTGCCAGCAGCCCGGGGGGGGACCTAATGGAGCAGTACGTC. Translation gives CASSPGGDLMEQYV.

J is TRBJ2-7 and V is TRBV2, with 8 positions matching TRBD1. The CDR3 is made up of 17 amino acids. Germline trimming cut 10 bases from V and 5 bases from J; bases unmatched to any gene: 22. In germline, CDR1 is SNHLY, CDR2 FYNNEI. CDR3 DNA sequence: TGTGCCACCTCCAGTAAGGCAGGGGGCCGGGTGGGCAACGAGCAGTACTTC. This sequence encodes CATSSKAGGRVGNEQYF.

The CDR3 DNA follows: TGCGCCAGCAGGAGAGATGCGGGGGGCGGCAATGAGCAGTTCTTC. Amino acids: CASRRDAGGGNEQFF. The chain couples TRBV5-1 to TRBJ2-1; TRBD2 matches at 8 bases. Germline CDR1 SGHRS, CDR2 YFSETQ. There are 15 residues in the CDR3. V was pared by 5 bases and J by 6 bases, with 10 bases of the junction left unmatched.

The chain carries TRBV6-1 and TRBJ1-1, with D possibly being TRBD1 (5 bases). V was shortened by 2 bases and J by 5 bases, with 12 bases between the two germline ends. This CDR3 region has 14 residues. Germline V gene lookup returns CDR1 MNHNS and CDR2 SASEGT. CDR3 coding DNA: TGTGCCAGCAGTGAATGGGGGGGTCCTACTGAAGCTTTCTTT. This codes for CASSEWGGPTEAFF.

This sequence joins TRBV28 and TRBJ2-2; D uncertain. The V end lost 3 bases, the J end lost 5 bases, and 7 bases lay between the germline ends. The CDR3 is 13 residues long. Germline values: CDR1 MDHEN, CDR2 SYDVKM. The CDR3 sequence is CASSLAVTGELFF. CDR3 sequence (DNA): TGTGCCAGCAGTTTGGCAGTGACCGGGGAGCTGTTTTTT.

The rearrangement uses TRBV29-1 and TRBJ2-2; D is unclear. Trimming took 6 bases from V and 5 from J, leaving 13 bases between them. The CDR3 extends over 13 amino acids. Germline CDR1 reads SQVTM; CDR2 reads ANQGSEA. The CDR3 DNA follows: TGCAGCGTCACGACATCAGTTACCGGGGAGCTGTTTTTT. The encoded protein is CSVTTSVTGELFF.

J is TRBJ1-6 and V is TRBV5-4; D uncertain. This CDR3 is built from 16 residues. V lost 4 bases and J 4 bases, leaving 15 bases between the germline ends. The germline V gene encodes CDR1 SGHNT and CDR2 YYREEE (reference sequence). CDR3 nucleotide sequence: TGTGCCAGCAGCCAACGGGGTTCGCCGTATAATTCACCCCTCCACTTT. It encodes CASSQRGSPYNSPLHF. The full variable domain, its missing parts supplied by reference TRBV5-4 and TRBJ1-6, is ETGVTQSPTHLIKTRGQQVTLRCSSQSGHNTVSWYQQALGQGPQFIFQYYREEENGRGNFPPRFSGLQFPNYSSELNVNALELDDSALYLCASSQRGSPYNSPLHFGNGTRLTVT.

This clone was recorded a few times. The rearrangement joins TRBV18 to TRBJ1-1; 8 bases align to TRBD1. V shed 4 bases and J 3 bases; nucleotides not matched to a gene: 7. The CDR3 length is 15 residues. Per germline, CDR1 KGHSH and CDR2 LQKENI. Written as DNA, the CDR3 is TGTGCCAGCTCACACACCGACAGGGGACACACTGAAGCTTTCTTT. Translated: CASSHTDRGHTEAFF.

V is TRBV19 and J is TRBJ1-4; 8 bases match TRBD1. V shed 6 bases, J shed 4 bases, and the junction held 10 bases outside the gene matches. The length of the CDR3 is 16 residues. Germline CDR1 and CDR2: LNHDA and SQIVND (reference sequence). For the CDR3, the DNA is TGTGCCAGTAGCCCGGGACAGGCCCTTCTTAATGAAAAACTGTTTTTT. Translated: CASSPGQALLNEKLFF.